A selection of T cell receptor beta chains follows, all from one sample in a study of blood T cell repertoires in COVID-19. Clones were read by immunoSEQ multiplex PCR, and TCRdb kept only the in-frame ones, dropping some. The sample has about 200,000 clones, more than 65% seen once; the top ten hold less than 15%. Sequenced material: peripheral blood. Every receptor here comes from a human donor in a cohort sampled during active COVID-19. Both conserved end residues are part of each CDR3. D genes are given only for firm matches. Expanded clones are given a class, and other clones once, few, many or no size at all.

CDR3: CASSPGAGFGYGYTF
DNA: TGTGCCAGCAGCCCCGGAGCAGGGTTCGGCTATGGCTACACCTTC
D: -
V: TRBV9
J: TRBJ1-2
size: once

CDR3: CATRRGEQYF
DNA: TGTGCCACCAGACGGGGCGAGCAGTACTTC
D: -
V: TRBV28
J: TRBJ2-7
size: few

CDR3: CAWTSGTDTQYF
DNA: TGTGCCTGGACTAGCGGCACAGATACGCAGTATTTT
D: -
V: TRBV30
J: TRBJ2-3
size: -

CDR3: CATSTLAGGPGGELFF
DNA: TGTGCCACCAGTACCCTAGCGGGAGGGCCTGGCGGGGAGCTGTTTTTT
D: TRBD2
V: TRBV24-1
J: TRBJ2-2
size: once

CDR3: CASSTTGVFSGANVLTF
DNA: TGTGCCAGTAGTACGACAGGGGTGTTCTCTGGGGCCAACGTCCTGACTTTC
D: TRBD1
V: TRBV19
J: TRBJ2-6
size: -

CDR3: CAISDRGFEAFF
DNA: TGTGCCATCAGTGACAGGGGGTTTGAAGCTTTCTTT
D: TRBD1
V: TRBV10-3
J: TRBJ1-1
size: -

CDR3: CASTEDPPRGKQYF
DNA: TGTGCCAGCACTGAAGACCCCCCCCGAGGTAAGCAGTACTTC
D: -
V: TRBV2
J: TRBJ2-7
size: -

CDR3: CASSLDPGQGADTQYF
DNA: TGCGCCAGCAGCTTGGATCCGGGACAGGGGGCAGATACGCAGTATTTT
D: TRBD1
V: TRBV5-1
J: TRBJ2-3
size: -

CDR3: CASRGVGGRGTDTQYF
DNA: TGTGCCAGCAGGGGAGTGGGGGGTCGAGGCACAGATACGCAGTATTTT
D: -
V: TRBV2
J: TRBJ2-3
size: -

CDR3: CASSFSGRVYNEQFF
DNA: TGTGCCAGCAGTTTTAGCGGGAGAGTATACAATGAGCAGTTCTTC
D: TRBD2
V: TRBV27
J: TRBJ2-1
size: -